Shown below are 20 T cell receptor beta chains from a single sample sequenced in a study of molecular identifiers for immune sequencing clone quantification. TCRdb recomputed calls from the PCR reads with MiXCR, one row per CDR3 protein. The table has approximately 590,000 distinct CDR3 sequences, 25% seen once. The sample consisted of naive CD8+ T cells from blood, with Jurkat cell RNA spiked in. The subset denotes: FACS-sorted CD8+CD4-CCR7+CD45RA+ naive T cells. The receptors were gathered from a human donor in good health. Some libraries in this study had Jurkat cell RNA spiked in.

As regards this clonotype: The CDR3 does not end in the conserved phenylalanine or tryptophan, so this is likely a read error. The rearrangement joins TRBV20-1 to TRBJ2-7; D possibly corresponds to TRBD2 (6 bases). Looked up from germline, CDR1 is DFQATT and CDR2 is SNEGSKA (reference sequence). V was pared by 0 bases and J by 1 base, with 10 bases between. The CDR3 is made up of 14 amino acids. Here the CDR3 reads CSARDQEGSYEQYS. CDR3 nucleotides: TGCAGTGCTAGAGATCAGGAGGGTTCCTACGAGCAGTACTCC.

This clonotype was seen a few times. Possible read error: a much larger clone is one base away. The chain employs TRBV7-8 and TRBJ2-3; 12 bases are shared with TRBD2. This CDR3 region has 18 residues. The V segment lost 2 bases and the J segment 4 bases; nucleotides outside the gene matches: 10. Per germline, CDR1 SGHVS and CDR2 FQNEAQ. The CDR3 here is CASSLLLAGGPSADTQYF. The CDR3 DNA reads as TGTGCCAGCAGCTTATTACTAGCGGGGGGTCCTAGCGCAGATACGCAGTATTTT.

The rearrangement uses TRBV6-5 and TRBJ2-1, with TRBD2 as a possible D gene (6 bases). CDR3 length: 12 amino acids. With 6 bases removed from V and 6 bases from J, the gap between germline ends came to 9 bases. The V gene's germline CDR1 is MNHEY and CDR2 SVGAGI. CDR3 loop: CASRPSVNEQFF. The DNA for the CDR3 is TGTGCCAGCAGACCTAGCGTCAATGAGCAGTTCTTC.

In its sample, this clonotype was seen a few times. CDR3 DNA sequence: TGTGCCAGCAGCATGGGACTAGCGGGAGATGGTGAGCAGTTCTTC. It specifies CASSMGLAGDGEQFF. The rearrangement links TRBV21-1 to TRBJ2-1; the table's D call, TRBD2, has no DNA check behind it. TRBV21-1 is a known pseudogene. The CDR3 extends over 15 amino acids.

This clonotype showed up many times. The V call is TRBV19, the J call TRBJ2-3, with 7 positions matching TRBD2. The ends lost 1 base at V and 4 bases at J; junction bases unmatched: 8. The germline gives CDR1 LNHDA, CDR2 SQIVND (reference sequence). The CDR3 length is 16 residues. As DNA, the CDR3 is TGTGCCAGTAGTATAGCGGGCATCGCGGGAGCAGATACGCAGTATTTT. It specifies CASSIAGIAGADTQYF.

Concerning this clonotype itself: An end of the junction does not agree with germline; a read error may underlie this. The chain combines TRBV2 with TRBJ1-5; D unclear. The CDR3 totals 14 residues. CDR1 is SNHLY and CDR2 is FYNNEI in the germline V gene. DNA of the CDR3: TGTACCAGCAGTGAATTGGCTAGCAATCAGCCCCAGCATTTT. Its protein product is CTSSELASNQPQHF.

A few counts support this clonotype. The chain joins TRBV14 to TRBJ2-7, with 13 bases fitting TRBD2. The germline CDR1 and CDR2 sequences are SGHDN and FVKESK. The ends lost 0 bases at V and 0 bases at J; junction bases unmatched: 2. The CDR3 loop spans 17 amino acids. The CDR3 here is CASSQEWTSGSSYEQYF. DNA for the CDR3: TGTGCCAGCAGCCAAGAGTGGACTAGCGGGAGCTCCTACGAGCAGTACTTC.

V is TRBV28 and J is TRBJ2-7; D is perhaps TRBD1 or TRBD2 (6 bases each). V shed 3 bases and J shed 0 bases, with 15 bases lying between them. Germline assignment: CDR1 MDHEN and CDR2 SYDVKM. The CDR3 has 16 amino acids. Here the CDR3 reads CASSFGSTGPSYEQYF. The CDR3 nucleotides are TGTGCCAGCAGTTTCGGGAGTACAGGGCCCTCCTACGAGCAGTACTTC. Supplemented by reference TRBV28 and TRBJ2-7, the full variable domain reads DVKVTQSSRYLVKRTGEKVFLECVQDMDHENMFWYRQDPGLGLRLIYFSYDVKMKEKGDIPEGYSVSREKKERFSLILESASTNQTSMYLCASSFGSTGPSYEQYFGPGTRLTVT.

This clonotype was recorded many times. The chain has TRBV12-3 or TRBV12-4 and TRBJ1-2, with unresolved D. The CDR3 is made up of 14 amino acids. Trimming removed 3 bases at V and 7 bases at J, with 15 bases between. The CDR3 reads CASSFLNQVRGYTF. The CDR3 DNA reads TGTGCCAGCAGTTTCCTCAACCAGGTCCGTGGCTACACCTTC.

In the case of this clonotype: One base away lies a much larger clone, so this may be a sequencing read error. The chain is built from TRBV2 and TRBJ1-5; D ambiguous. Trimming left V 2 bases short and J 8 bases short, with 19 bases between. Germline V gene data show CDR1 as SNHLY and CDR2 as FYNNEI. The CDR3 covers 16 residues. CDR3: CASSESDLRLKKPQHF. Written as DNA, the CDR3 is TGTGCCAGCAGTGAAAGCGACTTAAGGCTTAAGAAGCCCCAGCATTTT.

Details on this clonotype: A read error may explain this, as a much larger clone is one base away. The chain uses TRBV7-9 and TRBJ2-7; tentatively, D is TRBD2 (6 bases). This CDR3 has 13 amino acids. Germline assignment: CDR1 SEHNR and CDR2 FQNEAQ (reference sequence). DNA for the CDR3: TGTGCCAGCAGCTCGGGACTGACCTACGGGCAGTACTTC. Protein: CASSSGLTYGQYF. The full variable domain, rest sourced from reference TRBV7-9 and TRBJ2-7, is DTGVSQNPRHKITKRGQNVTFRCDPISEHNRLYWYRQTLGQGPEFLTYFQNEAQLEKSRLLSDRFSAERPKGSFSTLEIQRTEQGDSAMYLCASSSGLTYGQYFGPGTRLTVT.

This rearrangement joins TRBV27 to TRBJ2-7; D tentatively fits TRBD1 or TRBD2 (6 bases each). There are 15 residues in the CDR3. Germline V gives CDR1 MNHEY, CDR2 SMNVEV (reference sequence). The germline V and J ends were trimmed by 2 bases and 7 bases, with 18 bases remaining between them. In DNA, the CDR3 is TGTGCCAGCAGTTTAGGGGGGCAGGGGTTTAGGGAGCAGTACTTC. This gives the protein CASSLGGQGFREQYF.

This clonotype was detected many times. The J gene is TRBJ2-3, the V gene TRBV10-3; D may be TRBD1 (6 bases). Per the germline V gene, CDR1 is ENHRY and CDR2 is SYGVKD. CDR3 size: 14 residues. V was cut by 5 bases and J by 4 bases, with 13 bases left in between. The CDR3 is CAISTQGLADTQYF. Here the CDR3 DNA reads TGTGCCATCAGTACCCAGGGGTTAGCAGATACGCAGTATTTT.

This clonotype was seen repeatedly, ten times or more. The chain joins TRBV25-1 to TRBJ1-1, with D uncertain. The ends were cut back, 1 base at V and 4 bases at J, with 7 bases in the middle. CDR3 size: 13 residues. CDR1 is MGHDK and CDR2 is SYGVNS in the germline V gene. Written as DNA, the CDR3 is TGTGCCAGCAGTGAATTGGGAGGCACTGAAGCTTTCTTT. It specifies CASSELGGTEAFF.

Comments on this clonotype: A junction end diverges from the germline sequence, so it may reflect a read error. The V gene is TRBV7-8, the J gene TRBJ2-3; 13 nucleotides line up with TRBD2. CDR1 SGHVS and CDR2 FQNEAQ come from the germline V gene. This CDR3 has 16 amino acids. The CDR3 coding sequence is TGTGCCAGCAGCCCAGGGACTAGCGGGGTCACAGATACGCAGTGTTTT. This sequence encodes CASSPGTSGVTDTQCF.

As regards this clonotype: Possible read error: a much larger clone is one base away. The missing conserved phenylalanine or tryptophan at the end of this CDR3 makes a read error likely. As DNA, the CDR3 is TGTGCCAGCAGCGATGTAGGACTAGGGCAAGAGACCCAGTACTCC. Translating gives CASSDVGLGQETQYS. V and J are TRBV5-5 and TRBJ2-5, with 7 bases lining up with TRBD2. Germline V gives CDR1 SGHKS, CDR2 YYEKEE (reference sequence). The CDR3 sequence is 15 residues long. After removal of 4 bases from V and 2 bases from J, the junction contained 8 bases not matched to a gene.

This clonotype has a count of ten or more. The chain employs TRBV6-6 and TRBJ2-3; D gene ambiguous. This CDR3 region has 12 residues. Looked up from germline, CDR1 is MNHNY and CDR2 is SVGAGI (reference sequence). Trimming took off 6 bases at V and 2 bases at J, with 6 bases between the two ends. DNA for the CDR3: TGTGCCAGCAGCTTACTCACAGATACGCAGTATTTT. It encodes CASSLLTDTQYF.

This clonotype was seen many times. This chain uses TRBV2 with TRBJ1-5; 7 bases agree with TRBD1. This CDR3 contains 19 residues. Trimming cost V 5 bases and J 11 bases; bases outside gene matches: 27. Germline V lookup: CDR1 SNHLY, CDR2 FYNNEI. CDR3 in amino acids: CASSLPRDRASIESGSQHF. The CDR3 nucleotides are TGTGCCAGCAGTTTGCCCCGTGACAGGGCCTCCATCGAATCAGGGTCCCAGCATTTT.

As regards this clonotype: The junction and the germline gene differ at one end; a read error may be behind it. This rearrangement joins TRBV13 to TRBJ2-3, with D perhaps assigned TRBD1 or TRBD2 (6 bases each). CDR3 size: 15 residues. Germline CDR1 and CDR2: PRHDT and FYEKMQ (reference sequence). The CDR3 DNA reads TGTACCAGCAGCTTAGTCCCGGGGGCCACAGATACGCAGTATTTT. It translates to CTSSLVPGATDTQYF. The full variable domain, in which reference TRBV13 and TRBJ2-3 provide the parts outside the CDR3, is AAGVIQSPRHLIKEKRETATLKCYPIPRHDTVYWYQQGPGQDPQFLISFYEKMQSDKGSIPDRFSAQQFSDYHSELNMSSLELGDSALYFCTSSLVPGATDTQYFGPGTRLTVL.

About this clonotype itself: One base away lies a much larger clone, so this may be a sequencing read error. V usage is TRBV6-1 and J usage is TRBJ2-5; weak D call: TRBD1 (5 bases). The CDR3 runs 16 residues. Germline V lookup: CDR1 MNHNS, CDR2 SASEGT. The CDR3 DNA reads as TGTGCCAGCAGTGAGTTGGTTTCAGGGTGGCGAGAGCCCCAGTACTTC. Its protein product is CASSELVSGWREPQYF.